A single sample gave rise to the 26 T cell receptor beta chains below, sequenced in a study of blood T cell repertoires in COVID-19. Produced via immunoSEQ multiplex PCR; TCRdb's table is partial and in-frame only. The sample shows hundreds of thousands of clones, 70% to 90% of them seen only once. Input material: peripheral blood. Receptors were obtained from a middle-aged woman who had recovered from COVID-19.

The chain recombines TRBV5-1 with TRBJ2-7; D unclear. This CDR3 comprises 12 residues. The V end lost 3 bases, the J end lost 3 bases, and 7 bases lay between the germline ends. Germline assignment: CDR1 SGHRS and CDR2 YFSETQ. CDR3 residues: CASSSDNYEQYF. Written as DNA, the CDR3 is TGCGCCAGCAGCTCAGACAACTACGAGCAGTACTTC. The full variable domain, in which reference TRBV5-1 and TRBJ2-7 provide the parts outside the CDR3, is KAGVTQTPRYLIKTRGQQVTLSCSPISGHRSVSWYQQTPGQGLQFLFEYFSETQRNKGNFPGRFSGRQFSNSRSEMNVSTLELGDSALYLCASSSDNYEQYFGPGTRLTVT.

The rearrangement links TRBV5-1 to TRBJ2-7; possible D gene TRBD1, 5 bases. The CDR3 has 13 residues. Trimming took off 4 bases at V and 3 bases at J, with 11 bases between the two ends. Looked up from germline, CDR1 is SGHRS and CDR2 is YFSETQ. In DNA, the CDR3 is TGCGCCAGCAGCGATGGACAATTCTACGAGCAGTACTTC. Its translation: CASSDGQFYEQYF.

This clone came up a few times. The chain couples TRBV3-1 (or the pseudogene TRBV3-2) to TRBJ1-3; D may be TRBD1 (6 bases). This CDR3 comprises 15 residues. V lost 0 bases to trimming and J lost 3 bases, with 9 bases between them. CDR1 is LGHDT and CDR2 is YNNKEL in the germline V gene (reference sequence). The CDR3 DNA is TGTGCCAGCAGCCAAGAGCGAGGGGGTGGAAACACCATATATTTT. This codes for CASSQERGGGNTIYF.

The rearrangement links TRBV6-5 to TRBJ1-3, with TRBD1 as a possible D gene (5 bases). The germline V and J ends were trimmed by 6 bases and 0 bases, with 12 bases remaining between them. The CDR3 runs to 15 residues. Germline V CDR1 and CDR2: MNHEY, SVGAGI. CDR3 region: CASSPTGDSGNTIYF. CDR3 sequence (DNA): TGTGCCAGCAGCCCAACAGGCGACTCTGGAAACACCATATATTTT.

This chain connects TRBV7-6 to TRBJ2-7; D is uncertain. This CDR3 contains 13 residues. Trimming took 4 bases from V and 3 from J, leaving 10 bases between them. Germline values: CDR1 SGHVS, CDR2 FNYEAQ. CDR3 amino acids: CASSSRYSYEQYF. The CDR3 bases are TGTGCCAGCAGCTCCCGATACAGCTACGAGCAGTACTTC.

In this sample, this clone turned up once. The V and J genes are TRBV28 and TRBJ2-5; 8 bases fit TRBD2. From germline, CDR1 is MDHEN and CDR2 SYDVKM. Trimming removed 4 bases from V and 4 bases from J; junction bases left unmatched: 2. This CDR3 region has 13 residues. The CDR3 region is CASSSSGRETQYF. The DNA for the CDR3 is TGTGCCAGCAGTTCTAGCGGGCGAGAGACCCAGTACTTC.

This chain uses TRBV6-1 with TRBJ2-5; D perhaps matches TRBD1 (6 bases). V lost 2 bases and J 2 bases, leaving 12 bases between the germline ends. Germline CDR1 is MNHNS and CDR2 is SASEGT. The CDR3 consists of 15 residues. The CDR3 DNA follows: TGTGCCAGCAGTGAACCGGGACACCTACAAGAGACCCAGTACTTC. This sequence encodes CASSEPGHLQETQYF.

This chain uses TRBV30 with TRBJ2-3, with D perhaps TRBD1 (7 bases). The CDR3 length is 16 residues. Per the germline V gene, CDR1 is GTSNPN and CDR2 is SVGIG (reference sequence). The germline V and J ends were trimmed by 3 bases and 1 base, with 17 bases remaining between them. This CDR3 reads CAWSRGDPLRTDTQYF. The DNA for the CDR3 is TGTGCCTGGAGCAGGGGGGATCCGCTACGCACAGATACGCAGTATTTT. The full variable domain, its missing parts supplied by reference TRBV30 and TRBJ2-3, is SQTIHQWPATLVQPVGSPLSLECTVEGTSNPNLYWYRQAAGRGLQLLFYSVGIGQISSEVPQNLSASRPQDRQFILSSKKLLLSDSGFYLCAWSRGDPLRTDTQYFGPGTRLTVL.

The CDR3 nucleotides read TGTGCCAGCAGTTCACCCGGGACAGGGACCCACGAGCAGTACTTC. Amino acids: CASSSPGTGTHEQYF. The chain carries TRBV28 and TRBJ2-7; 9 bases are a match to TRBD1. V was clipped by 4 bases and J by 5 bases; unmatched bases: 9. Germline CDR1 is MDHEN and CDR2 is SYDVKM. This CDR3 has 15 residues.

J is TRBJ1-4 and V is TRBV30, with 7 positions matching TRBD1. This CDR3 has 15 amino acids. V lost 3 bases to trimming and J lost 6 bases; unmatched junction nucleotides: 10. Per the germline V gene, CDR1 is GTSNPN and CDR2 is SVGIG (reference sequence). The CDR3 DNA is TGTGCCTGGAGGAGGAGGAGGACAGGCCATGAAAAACTGTTTTTT. Its translation: CAWRRRRTGHEKLFF. Variable domain in full (rest from reference TRBV30 and TRBJ1-4): SQTIHQWPATLVQPVGSPLSLECTVEGTSNPNLYWYRQAAGRGLQLLFYSVGIGQISSEVPQNLSASRPQDRQFILSSKKLLLSDSGFYLCAWRRRRTGHEKLFFGSGTQLSVL.

The chain links TRBV11-2 to TRBJ2-5; the match to TRBD1 covers 9 bases. This CDR3 has 14 amino acids. The V segment lost 3 bases and the J segment 2 bases; nucleotides outside the gene matches: 1. CDR1 and CDR2 from the germline V gene are SGHAT and FQNNGV. The CDR3 loop reads CASSFGTGQETQYF. For the CDR3, the DNA is TGTGCCAGCAGCTTCGGGACAGGGCAAGAGACCCAGTACTTC.

The chain employs TRBV6-2 or TRBV6-3 and TRBJ1-1; tentative D call: TRBD1 (6 bases). V lost 4 bases to trimming and J lost 3 bases, with 18 bases between them. The CDR3 runs to 16 residues. Germline V gene data show CDR1 as MNHEY and CDR2 as SVGEGT. The CDR3 nucleotides are TGTGCCAGCAGTTTTAACCGGGGGGCGGTGCACACTGAAGCTTTCTTT. Amino acids: CASSFNRGAVHTEAFF.

The V call is TRBV4-1, the J call TRBJ2-5; TRBD2 matches 9 bases. Germline V lookup: CDR1 MGHRA, CDR2 YSYEKL. Losses at the gene ends were 0 bases for V and 3 bases for J; bases not matched to a gene: 5. The CDR3 sequence is 16 residues long. CDR3 nucleotides: TGCGCCAGCAGCCAAGAACCCCCTAGCGGGAAAGAGACCCAGTACTTC. The encoded protein is CASSQEPPSGKETQYF.

The chain links TRBV20-1 to TRBJ2-7; D perhaps matches TRBD1 (6 bases). V was shortened by 7 bases and J by 0 bases, with 16 bases between the two germline ends. This CDR3 has 14 residues. Germline assignment: CDR1 DFQATT and CDR2 SNEGSKA (reference sequence). CDR3 nucleotides: TGCAGTGTTAGTCGGCCAGGGGTCTCCTACGAGCAGTACTTC. Translating it yields CSVSRPGVSYEQYF.

CDR3 coding DNA: TGTGCCAGCAGGCCCAGGGGCAGGGGGTCGATAGCCTACGAGCAGTACTTC. This sequence encodes CASRPRGRGSIAYEQYF. The chain has TRBV5-6 and TRBJ2-7; TRBD1 aligns across 7 bases. Germline V gives CDR1 SGHDT, CDR2 YYEEEE. V trimming: 5 bases; J trimming: 2 bases; junction bases outside the gene matches: 16. The length of the CDR3 is 17 residues.

The V gene is TRBV11-2, the J gene TRBJ1-3; no clear D. The germline V and J ends were trimmed by 1 base and 3 bases, with 7 bases remaining between them. The length of the CDR3 is 14 residues. Germline V gene data show CDR1 as SGHAT and CDR2 as FQNNGV. The DNA of the CDR3 is TGTGCCAGCAGCTTAGCGCCGGTTGGAAACACCATATATTTT. Translating gives CASSLAPVGNTIYF.

The chain links TRBV27 to TRBJ2-3; 12 bases align to TRBD2. The germline V gene has CDR1 MNHEY and CDR2 SMNVEV (reference sequence). The ends lost 3 bases at V and 3 bases at J; junction bases unmatched: 4. The CDR3 runs 16 residues. The CDR3 nucleotides are TGTGCCAGCAGTTTCCGACTAGCGGGAGTAACAGATACGCAGTATTTT. Translating gives CASSFRLAGVTDTQYF.

The chain is built from TRBV7-2 and TRBJ2-7, with 8 bases identical to TRBD1. V lost 1 base, J lost 2 bases, and 10 bases stayed unmatched. This CDR3 has 17 residues. CDR1 and CDR2 from the germline V gene are SGHTA and FQGNSA. The CDR3 protein is CASSLDIGTGGAYEQYF. The CDR3 nucleotides are TGTGCCAGCAGCTTAGATATAGGGACAGGTGGTGCCTACGAGCAGTACTTC.

The chain uses TRBV4-3 and TRBJ2-5; maybe TRBD1 (5 bases). Germline V gives CDR1 LGHNA, CDR2 YSLEER. The CDR3 extends over 19 amino acids. Trimming cost V 0 bases and J 4 bases, with 24 bases left between them. CDR3 in amino acids: CASSQDIRKGPGLRETQYF. In DNA, the CDR3 is TGCGCCAGCAGCCAAGACATTAGGAAGGGGCCGGGTTTGCGAGAGACCCAGTACTTC.

The rearrangement joins TRBV7-2 to TRBJ2-7; 7 bases map to TRBD2. The V segment lost 1 base and the J segment 4 bases; nucleotides outside the gene matches: 4. Germline V gene lookup returns CDR1 SGHTA and CDR2 FQGNSA. This CDR3 has 14 residues. CDR3 in amino acids: CASSLELARYEQYF. Here the CDR3 DNA reads TGTGCCAGCAGCTTAGAACTAGCGCGATACGAGCAGTACTTC.

A single count supports this clone. The chain employs TRBV7-3 and TRBJ2-2; TRBD2 aligns across 12 bases. With V trimmed by 5 bases and J by 6 bases, 7 bases remained unmatched. The germline gives CDR1 SGHTA, CDR2 FQGTGA. CDR3 length: 16 residues. CDR3 in DNA: TGTGCCAGCAGCCATTTTCGGACTAGCGGGGCCGGGGAGCTGTTTTTT. This codes for CASSHFRTSGAGELFF. The full variable domain, with the rest looked up from reference TRBV7-3 and TRBJ2-2, is GAGVSQTPSNKVTEKGKYVELRCDPISGHTALYWYRQSLGQGPEFLIYFQGTGAADDSGLPNDRFFAVRPEGSVSTLKIQRTERGDSAVYLCASSHFRTSGAGELFFGEGSRLTVL.

The chain combines TRBV11-2 with TRBJ2-1; the D gene is possibly TRBD2 (6 bases). Trimming pared 2 bases from V and 5 bases from J, leaving 7 bases between. CDR3 length: 13 amino acids. From germline, CDR1 is SGHAT and CDR2 FQNNGV. The CDR3 DNA reads as TGTGCCAGCAGCTTACTAGCGAACAATGAGCAGTTCTTC. Translating it yields CASSLLANNEQFF.

DNA of the CDR3: TGTGCCAGTAGCGGACTAGTTCCCGAGCAGTACTTC. This sequence encodes CASSGLVPEQYF. The J gene is TRBJ2-7, the V gene TRBV19, with TRBD2 matching over 7 bases. Germline CDR1 LNHDA, CDR2 SQIVND (reference sequence). CDR3 size: 12 residues. The ends lost 6 bases at V and 6 bases at J; junction bases unmatched: 5.

This clone was seen only once. The chain joins TRBV6-5 to TRBJ2-3, with D perhaps matching TRBD1 (6 bases). The CDR3 consists of 14 residues. V lost 0 bases and J 6 bases, leaving 10 bases between the germline ends. CDR1 is MNHEY and CDR2 is SVGAGI in the germline V gene. The CDR3 DNA is TGTGCCAGCAGTTACTCGTACGACAGGGATACGCAGTATTTT. It yields the protein CASSYSYDRDTQYF.

This clone was detected only a few times. V gene TRBV29-1 combines with J gene TRBJ2-1; D may be TRBD2 (5 bases). V was pared by 5 bases and J by 10 bases, with 12 bases between. CDR1 and CDR2 (germline): SQVTM, ANQGSEA. This CDR3 contains 11 residues. The CDR3: CSVTLTGEQFF. The CDR3 nucleotides read TGCAGCGTTACGTTAACGGGAGAGCAGTTCTTC.

The rearrangement links TRBV18 to TRBJ2-3, with TRBD2 matching over 7 bases. There are 16 residues in the CDR3. Per germline, CDR1 KGHSH and CDR2 LQKENI. With 3 bases clipped from V and 5 bases from J, the junction kept 11 bases outside the gene matches. The CDR3 loop reads CASSPRGRGSKDTQYF. The DNA for the CDR3 is TGTGCCAGCTCACCCCGGGGGAGGGGAAGTAAAGATACGCAGTATTTT.